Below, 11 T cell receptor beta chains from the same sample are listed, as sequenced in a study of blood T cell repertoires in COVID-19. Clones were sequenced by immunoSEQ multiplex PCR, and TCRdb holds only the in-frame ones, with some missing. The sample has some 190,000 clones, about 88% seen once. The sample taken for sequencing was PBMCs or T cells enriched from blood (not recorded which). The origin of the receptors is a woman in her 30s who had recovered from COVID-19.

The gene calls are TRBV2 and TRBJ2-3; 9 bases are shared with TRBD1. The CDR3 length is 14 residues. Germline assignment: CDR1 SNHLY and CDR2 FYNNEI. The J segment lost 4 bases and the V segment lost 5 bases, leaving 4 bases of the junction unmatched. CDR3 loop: CASSRTGESDTQYF. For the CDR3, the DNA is TGTGCCAGCAGTCGGACAGGGGAGTCAGATACGCAGTATTTT.

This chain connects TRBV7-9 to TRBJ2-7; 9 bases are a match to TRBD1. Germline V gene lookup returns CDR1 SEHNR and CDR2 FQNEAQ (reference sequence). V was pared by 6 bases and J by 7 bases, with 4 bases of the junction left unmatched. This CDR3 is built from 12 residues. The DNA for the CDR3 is TGTGCCAGCAGAAACAGGGGGCTGGAGCAGTACTTC. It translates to CASRNRGLEQYF.

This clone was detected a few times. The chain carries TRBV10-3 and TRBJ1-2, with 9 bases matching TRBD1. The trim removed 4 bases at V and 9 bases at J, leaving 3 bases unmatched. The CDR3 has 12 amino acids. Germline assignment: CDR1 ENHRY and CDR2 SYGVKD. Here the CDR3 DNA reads TGTGCCATCAGTGGGACAGGGGCTCGCTACACCTTC. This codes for CAISGTGARYTF.

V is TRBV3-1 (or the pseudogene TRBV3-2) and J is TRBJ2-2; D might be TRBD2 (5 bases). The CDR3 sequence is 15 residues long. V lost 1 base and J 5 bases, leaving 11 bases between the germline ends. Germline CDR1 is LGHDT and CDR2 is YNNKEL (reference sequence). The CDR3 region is CASSQGAGGTGELFF. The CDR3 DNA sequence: TGTGCCAGCAGCCAAGGTGCTGGCGGGACCGGGGAGCTGTTTTTT.

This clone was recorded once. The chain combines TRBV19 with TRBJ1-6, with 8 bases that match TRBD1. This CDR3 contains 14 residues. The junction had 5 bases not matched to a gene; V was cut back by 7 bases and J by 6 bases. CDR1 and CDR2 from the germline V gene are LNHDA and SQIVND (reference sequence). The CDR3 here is CASTRDRLNSPLHF. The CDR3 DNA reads TGTGCCAGTACCAGGGACAGGCTTAATTCACCCCTCCACTTT.

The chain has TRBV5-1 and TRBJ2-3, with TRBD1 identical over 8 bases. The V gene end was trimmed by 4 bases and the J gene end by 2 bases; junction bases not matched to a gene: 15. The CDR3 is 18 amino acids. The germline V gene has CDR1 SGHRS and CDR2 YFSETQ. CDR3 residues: CASSPARGQGYYTDTQYF. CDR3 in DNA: TGCGCCAGCAGCCCCGCAAGAGGACAGGGATATTACACAGATACGCAGTATTTT. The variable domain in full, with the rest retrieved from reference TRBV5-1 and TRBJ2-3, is KAGVTQTPRYLIKTRGQQVTLSCSPISGHRSVSWYQQTPGQGLQFLFEYFSETQRNKGNFPGRFSGRQFSNSRSEMNVSTLELGDSALYLCASSPARGQGYYTDTQYFGPGTRLTVL.

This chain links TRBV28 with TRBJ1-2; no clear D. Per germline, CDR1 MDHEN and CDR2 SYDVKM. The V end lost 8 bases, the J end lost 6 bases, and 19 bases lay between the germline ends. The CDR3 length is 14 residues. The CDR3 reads CASRDFNQANGYTF. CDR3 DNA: TGTGCCAGCCGAGATTTTAATCAGGCTAATGGCTACACCTTC.

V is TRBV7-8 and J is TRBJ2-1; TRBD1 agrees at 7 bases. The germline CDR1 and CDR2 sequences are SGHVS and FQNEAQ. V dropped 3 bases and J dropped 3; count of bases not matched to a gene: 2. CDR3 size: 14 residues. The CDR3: CASSFDRVYNEQFF. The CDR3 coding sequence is TGTGCCAGCAGCTTCGACAGGGTCTACAATGAGCAGTTCTTC.

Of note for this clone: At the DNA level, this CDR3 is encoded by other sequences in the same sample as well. The CDR3 bases are TGTGCCAGCAGCCAAGATCTCTACAATGAGCAGTTCTTC. This sequence encodes CASSQDLYNEQFF. The rearrangement uses TRBV3-1 (or the pseudogene TRBV3-2) and TRBJ2-1, with unresolved D. This CDR3 contains 13 residues. V lost 0 bases and J 3 bases, leaving 3 bases between the germline ends. The V gene's germline CDR1 is LGHDT and CDR2 YNNKEL (reference sequence).

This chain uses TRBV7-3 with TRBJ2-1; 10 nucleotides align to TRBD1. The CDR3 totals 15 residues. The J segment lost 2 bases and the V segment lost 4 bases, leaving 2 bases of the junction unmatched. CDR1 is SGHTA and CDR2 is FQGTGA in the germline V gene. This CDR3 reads CASSWGQGPYNEQFF. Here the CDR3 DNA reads TGTGCCAGCAGCTGGGGACAGGGGCCCTACAATGAGCAGTTCTTC.

The CDR3 is CASSLDGGELFF. The CDR3 nucleotides are TGCGCCAGCAGCTTGGATGGGGGGGAACTGTTTTTT. The chain combines TRBV5-1 with TRBJ1-4, with D possibly matching TRBD1 (5 bases). Trimming removed 0 bases at V and 12 bases at J, with 9 bases between. The CDR3 extends over 12 amino acids. CDR1 and CDR2 from the germline V gene are SGHRS and YFSETQ.